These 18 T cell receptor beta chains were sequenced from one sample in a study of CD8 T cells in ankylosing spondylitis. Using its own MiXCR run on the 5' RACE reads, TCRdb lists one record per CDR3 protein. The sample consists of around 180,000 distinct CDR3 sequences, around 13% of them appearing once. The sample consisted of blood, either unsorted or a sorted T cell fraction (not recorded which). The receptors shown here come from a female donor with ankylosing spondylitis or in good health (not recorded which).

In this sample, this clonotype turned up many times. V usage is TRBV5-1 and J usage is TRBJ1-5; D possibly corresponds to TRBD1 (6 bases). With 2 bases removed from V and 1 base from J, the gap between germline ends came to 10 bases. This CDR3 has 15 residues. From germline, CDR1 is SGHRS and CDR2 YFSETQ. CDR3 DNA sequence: TGCGCCAGCAGCTTAGGGACACAGAGCAATCAGCCCCAGCATTTT. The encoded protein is CASSLGTQSNQPQHF.

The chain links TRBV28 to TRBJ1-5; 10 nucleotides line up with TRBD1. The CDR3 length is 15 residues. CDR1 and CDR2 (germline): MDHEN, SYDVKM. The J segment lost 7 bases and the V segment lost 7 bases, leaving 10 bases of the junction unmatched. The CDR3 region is CASNPRQGAGQPQHF. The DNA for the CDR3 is TGTGCCAGCAATCCGAGACAGGGGGCCGGGCAGCCCCAGCATTTT.

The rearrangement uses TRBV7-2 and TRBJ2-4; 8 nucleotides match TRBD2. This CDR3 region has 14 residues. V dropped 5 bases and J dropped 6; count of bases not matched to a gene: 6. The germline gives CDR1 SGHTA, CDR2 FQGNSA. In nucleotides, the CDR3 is TGTGCCAGCAGCCTCACTAGCGGTCGAAACATTCAGTACTTC. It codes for CASSLTSGRNIQYF.

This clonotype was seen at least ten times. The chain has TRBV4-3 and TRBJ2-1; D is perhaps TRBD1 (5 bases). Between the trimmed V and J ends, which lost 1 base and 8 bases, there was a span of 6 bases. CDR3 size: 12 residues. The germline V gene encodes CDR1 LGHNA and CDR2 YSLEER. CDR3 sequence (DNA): TGCGCCAGCAGCCAAGTAGGGGATGAGCAGTTCTTC. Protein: CASSQVGDEQFF.

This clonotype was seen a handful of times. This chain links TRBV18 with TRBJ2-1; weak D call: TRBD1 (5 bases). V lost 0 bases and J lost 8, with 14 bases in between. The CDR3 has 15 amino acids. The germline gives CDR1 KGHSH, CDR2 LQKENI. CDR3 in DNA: TGTGCCAGCTCACCACCTATTGCAGGGATCGATGAGCAGTTCTTC. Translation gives CASSPPIAGIDEQFF. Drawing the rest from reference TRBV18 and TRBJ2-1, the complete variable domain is NAGVMQNPRHLVRRRGQEARLRCSPMKGHSHVYWYRQLPEEGLKFMVYLQKENIIDESGMPKERFSAEFPKEGPSILRIQQVVRGDSAAYFCASSPPIAGIDEQFFGPGTRLTVL.

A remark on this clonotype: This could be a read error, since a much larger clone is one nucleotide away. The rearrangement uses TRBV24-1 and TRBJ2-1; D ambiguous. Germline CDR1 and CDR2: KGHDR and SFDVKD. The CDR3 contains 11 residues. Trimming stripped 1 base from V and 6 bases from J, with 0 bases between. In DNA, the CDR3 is TGTGCCACCAGTGATTTCAATGAGCAGTTCTTC. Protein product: CATSDFNEQFF.

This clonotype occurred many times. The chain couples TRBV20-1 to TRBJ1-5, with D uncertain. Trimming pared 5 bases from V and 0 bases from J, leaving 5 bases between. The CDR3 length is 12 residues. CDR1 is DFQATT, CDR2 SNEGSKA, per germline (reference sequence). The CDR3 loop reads CSAANSNQPQHF. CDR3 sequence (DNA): TGCAGTGCTGCAAATAGCAATCAGCCCCAGCATTTT.

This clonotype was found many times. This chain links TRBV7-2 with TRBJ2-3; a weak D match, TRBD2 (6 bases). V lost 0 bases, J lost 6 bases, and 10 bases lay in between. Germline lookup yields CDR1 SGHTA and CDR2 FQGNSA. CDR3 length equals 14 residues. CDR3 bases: TGTGCCAGCAGCTTAGCGGGAGGTTACGATACGCAGTATTTT. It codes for CASSLAGGYDTQYF.

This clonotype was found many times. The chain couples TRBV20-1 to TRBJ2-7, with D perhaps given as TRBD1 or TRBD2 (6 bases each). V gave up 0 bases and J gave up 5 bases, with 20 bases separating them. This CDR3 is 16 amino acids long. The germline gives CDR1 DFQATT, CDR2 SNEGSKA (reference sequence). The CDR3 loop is CSARDRGRGLRNEQYF. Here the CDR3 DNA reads TGCAGTGCTAGAGATAGAGGCCGGGGGCTGAGAAACGAGCAGTACTTC.

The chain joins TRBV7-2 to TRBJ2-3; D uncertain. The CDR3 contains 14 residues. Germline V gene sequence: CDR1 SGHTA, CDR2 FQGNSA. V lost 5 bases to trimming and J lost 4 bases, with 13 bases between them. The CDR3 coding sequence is TGTGCCAGCAGCCCAAGGGTGGGCCCAGATACGCAGTATTTT. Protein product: CASSPRVGPDTQYF.

CDR3: CASIQTSGSFGLWETQYF. The CDR3 nucleotides read TGTGCCAGCATCCAGACTAGCGGGAGTTTTGGTCTGTGGGAGACCCAGTACTTC. This rearrangement joins TRBV11-1 to TRBJ2-5; 12 bases are a match to TRBD2. V trimming: 7 bases; J trimming: 5 bases; junction bases outside the gene matches: 17. CDR1 SGHAT and CDR2 FQDESV come from the germline V gene (reference sequence). CDR3 length equals 18 residues.

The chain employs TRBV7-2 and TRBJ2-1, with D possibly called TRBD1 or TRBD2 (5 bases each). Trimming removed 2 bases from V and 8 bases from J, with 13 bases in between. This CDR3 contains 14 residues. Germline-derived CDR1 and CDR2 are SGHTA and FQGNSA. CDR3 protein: CASSLRQGSDEQFF. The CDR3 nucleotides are TGTGCCAGCAGCTTAAGGCAGGGTAGCGATGAGCAGTTCTTC.

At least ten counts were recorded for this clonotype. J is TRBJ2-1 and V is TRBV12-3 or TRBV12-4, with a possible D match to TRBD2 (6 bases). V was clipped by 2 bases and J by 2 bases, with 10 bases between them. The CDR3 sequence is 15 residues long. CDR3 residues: CASSLPGDTYNEQFF. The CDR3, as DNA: TGTGCCAGCAGTTTACCGGGAGATACCTACAATGAGCAGTTCTTC.

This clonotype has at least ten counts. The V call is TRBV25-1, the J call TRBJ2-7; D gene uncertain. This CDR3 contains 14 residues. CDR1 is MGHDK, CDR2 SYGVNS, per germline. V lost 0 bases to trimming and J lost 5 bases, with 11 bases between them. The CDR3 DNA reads TGTGCCAGCAGTGAATATCCCCACCGGAACGAGCAGTACTTC. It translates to CASSEYPHRNEQYF.

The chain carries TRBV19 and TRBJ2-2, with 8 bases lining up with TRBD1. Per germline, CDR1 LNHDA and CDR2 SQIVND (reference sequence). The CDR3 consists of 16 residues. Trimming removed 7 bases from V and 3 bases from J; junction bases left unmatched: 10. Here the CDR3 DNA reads TGTGCCAGTAACGGCAGGGGGCGCGGGTACACCGGGGAGCTGTTTTTT. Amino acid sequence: CASNGRGRGYTGELFF.

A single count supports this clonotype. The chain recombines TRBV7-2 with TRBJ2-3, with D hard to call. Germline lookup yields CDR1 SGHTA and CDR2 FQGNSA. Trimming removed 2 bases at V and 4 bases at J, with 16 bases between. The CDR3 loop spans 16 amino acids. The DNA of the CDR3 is TGTGCCAGCAGCTTATTCGGTCAGCGATTTGCAGATACGCAGTATTTT. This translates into CASSLFGQRFADTQYF.

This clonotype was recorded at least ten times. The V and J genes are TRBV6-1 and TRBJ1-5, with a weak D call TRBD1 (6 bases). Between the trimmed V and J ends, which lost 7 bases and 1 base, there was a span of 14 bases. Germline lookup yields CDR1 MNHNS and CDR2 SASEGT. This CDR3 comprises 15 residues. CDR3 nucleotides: TGTGCCAGCAAAGAAGCAGGGGTCAGCAATCAGCCCCAGCATTTT. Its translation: CASKEAGVSNQPQHF.

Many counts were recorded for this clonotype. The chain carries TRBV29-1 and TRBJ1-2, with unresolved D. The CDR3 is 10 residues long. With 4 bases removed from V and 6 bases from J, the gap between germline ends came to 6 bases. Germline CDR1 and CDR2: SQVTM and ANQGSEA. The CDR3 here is CSVGTDGYTF. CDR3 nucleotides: TGCAGCGTTGGGACGGATGGCTACACCTTC. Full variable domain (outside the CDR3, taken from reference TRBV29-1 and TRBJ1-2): SAVISQKPSRDICQRGTSLTIQCQVDSQVTMMFWYRQQPGQSLTLIATANQGSEATYESGFVIDKFPISRPNLTFSTLTVSNMSPEDSSIYLCSVGTDGYTFGSGTRLTVV.